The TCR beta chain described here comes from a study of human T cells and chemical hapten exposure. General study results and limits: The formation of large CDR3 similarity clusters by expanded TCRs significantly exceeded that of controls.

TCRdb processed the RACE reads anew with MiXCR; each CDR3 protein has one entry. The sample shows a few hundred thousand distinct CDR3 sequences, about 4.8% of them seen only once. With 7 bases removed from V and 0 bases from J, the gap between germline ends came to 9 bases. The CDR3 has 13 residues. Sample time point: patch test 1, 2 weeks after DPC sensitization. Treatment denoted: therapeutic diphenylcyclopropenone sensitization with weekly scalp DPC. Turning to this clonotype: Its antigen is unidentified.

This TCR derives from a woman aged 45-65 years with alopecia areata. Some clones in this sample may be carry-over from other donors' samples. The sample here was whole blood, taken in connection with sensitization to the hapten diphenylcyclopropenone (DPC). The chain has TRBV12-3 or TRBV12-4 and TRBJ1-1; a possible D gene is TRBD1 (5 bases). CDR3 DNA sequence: TGTGCCAGCACCCTACAGGTGAACACTGAAGCTTTCTTT. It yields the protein CASTLQVNTEAFF.